What follows describes a single T cell receptor beta chain. The antigen is unknown. The records do not include a CMV serostatus for this donor. The sample comes from a study of cytomegalovirus exposure and HLA in healthy donors. Study-wide results and caveats: It was approximately 150 TCR beta chains that were listed as cytomegalovirus-associated. In vitro data verified a few CMV-associated chains as specific for CMV antigens. Several of the most significant clusters were apparently associated with common viral pathogens in a later analysis.

Trimming left V 10 bases short and J 4 bases short, with 13 bases between. CDR1 and CDR2 (germline): LNHDA, SQIVND (reference sequence). This CDR3 has 12 amino acids. PCR involved 60 Vbeta and 13 Jbeta primers. Repertoires were generated with immunoSEQ multiplex PCR, while TCRdb's copy carries only in-frame clones and drops some. The sample contains over 95,000 clones, about 80% of which appear only once. Sequenced: PBMCs. The chain combines TRBV19 with TRBJ1-2; tentatively, D is TRBD1 (6 bases). This TCR was recovered from a human donor in good health. The CDR3 bases are TGTGCCACATCGGAAGGGGGCTATGGCTACACCTTC. Translating it yields CATSEGGYGYTF.